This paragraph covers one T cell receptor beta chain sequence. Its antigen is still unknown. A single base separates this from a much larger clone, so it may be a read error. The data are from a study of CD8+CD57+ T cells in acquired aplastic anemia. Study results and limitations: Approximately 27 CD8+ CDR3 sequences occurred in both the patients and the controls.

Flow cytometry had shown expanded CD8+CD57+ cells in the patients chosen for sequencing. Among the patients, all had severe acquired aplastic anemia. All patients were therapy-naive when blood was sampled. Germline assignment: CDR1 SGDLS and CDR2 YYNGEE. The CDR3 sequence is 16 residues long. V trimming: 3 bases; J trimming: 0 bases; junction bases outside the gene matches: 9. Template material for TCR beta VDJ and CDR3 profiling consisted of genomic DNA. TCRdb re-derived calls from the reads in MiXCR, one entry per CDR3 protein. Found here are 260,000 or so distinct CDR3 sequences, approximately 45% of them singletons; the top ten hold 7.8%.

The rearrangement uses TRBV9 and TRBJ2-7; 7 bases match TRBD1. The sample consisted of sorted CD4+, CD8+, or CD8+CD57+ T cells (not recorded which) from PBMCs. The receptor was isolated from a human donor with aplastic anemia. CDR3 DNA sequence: TGTGCCAGCAGCGCCAAACTGGGACAGAGCTCCTACGAGCAGTACTTC. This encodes CASSAKLGQSSYEQYF.